This T cell receptor (beta chain) appears in the sequencing data of a study of T cell responses to AZD1222 COVID-19 vaccine. From germline, CDR1 is ENHRY and CDR2 SYGVKD. This CDR3 is 17 amino acids long. After removal of 7 bases from V and 7 bases from J, the junction contained 14 bases not matched to a gene. Some clones are missing from TCRdb's copy, which holds only in-frame ones; the method was immunoSEQ multiplex PCR. Here the sample spans 72,000 or so clones, 80% to 90% being singletons. The sequence was collected from an adult who received the AZD1222 COVID-19 vaccine. The source material was peripheral blood, sampled 28 days after the second AZD1222 dose. The chain carries TRBV10-3 and TRBJ2-2; 11 nucleotides match TRBD2. CDR3 DNA sequence: TGTGCCATCACCCCGGGGATAGCGGGAGGGCCCGACGGGGAGCTGTTTTTT. Translating gives CAITPGIAGGPDGELFF.